Sequencing of this T cell receptor (beta chain) was carried out in a study of blood T cells in healthy people across ages. Whole-study results and caveats: PBMCs went unsorted, and a conclusive naive versus antigen-experienced comparison was therefore prevented.

No fewer than 6 million PBMCs went into each sample. A second PCR, run for about 7 to 11 cycles, used a sample-barcoded 5' primer plus a J-beta primer mix. Any given sample supplied a minimum of 3 million CDR3-containing paired-end reads. TCRdb reprocessed the 5' RACE reads via MiXCR and lists one record per CDR3 protein. This table holds hundreds of thousands of distinct CDR3 sequences, 62% found once. About this clonotype: Its matching antigen is unknown.

Trimming pared 0 bases from V and 3 bases from J, leaving 15 bases between. CDR1 is MNHEY, CDR2 SMNVEV, per germline (reference sequence). This CDR3 contains 16 residues. The V gene is TRBV27, the J gene TRBJ2-7, with D perhaps matching TRBD1 (5 bases). The source of this sequence is a man aged 30 to 45 in good health. Sample: blood. The CDR3 DNA sequence: TGTGCCAGCAGTTTATCCGGGCAGGGCGGTCTCTACGAGCAGTACTTC. Translating gives CASSLSGQGGLYEQYF.